This is a list of T cell receptor beta chains from one sample in a study of blood T cell repertoires in COVID-19. Profiled with immunoSEQ multiplex PCR; TCRdb holds only in-frame clones, not every one. This table holds about 250,000 clones, around 89% found once. The sample taken for sequencing was PBMCs or T cells enriched from blood (not recorded which). Receptors originate from a man aged 40-49 years who had recovered from COVID-19. The CDR3 runs from the conserved cysteine through the conserved F or W. D genes are given only for firm matches. Size is omitted from some rows. Given values are once, few, many or a class for expanded clones.

D,V,size,J,DNA,CDR3
NA,TRBV5-1,NA,TRBJ1-1,TGCGCCAGCAGCTTGGAGTTTGGGGAGGCGGATGAAGCTTTCTTT,CASSLEFGEADEAFF
TRBD2,TRBV9,NA,TRBJ2-7,TGTGCCAGCAGCGCGACTAGCGGGGACAACTACGAGCAGTACTTC,CASSATSGDNYEQYF
NA,TRBV15,NA,TRBJ1-5,TGTGCCACCAGCAGAGTTCGACAGATCCGCCCGCAATGGCTTTTT,CATSRVRQIRPQWLF
NA,TRBV30,few,TRBJ1-2,TGTGCGCGTTCACAAGGGCAGGGGATTAACTATGGCTACACCTTC,CARSQGQGINYGYTF
NA,TRBV3-1/TRBV3-2,once,TRBJ1-2,TGTGCCAGCTCTACGGGTAACTATGGCTACACCTTC,CASSTGNYGYTF
TRBD2,TRBV9,NA,TRBJ2-1,TGTGCCAGCAGCCTCCGGCGGGCTAGCGGGGGGGCCTACAATGAGCAGTTCTTC,CASSLRRASGGAYNEQFF
TRBD2,TRBV28,NA,TRBJ2-7,TGTGCCAGCAGTTACACCGGGACTAGCGAATTCTCCTACGAGCAGTACTTC,CASSYTGTSEFSYEQYF
NA,TRBV7-3,NA,TRBJ1-3,TGTGCCAGCAGCTTAACCGGGGTCGGAAACACCATATATTTT,CASSLTGVGNTIYF
NA,TRBV19,NA,TRBJ1-5,TGTGCCAGTAGACCGACAGGAGACGAGTACCAGCCCCAGCATTTT,CASRPTGDEYQPQHF
NA,TRBV11-2,NA,TRBJ2-5,TGTGCCAGCAGCCAAGGACACGGGGAGACCCAGTACTTC,CASSQGHGETQYF
TRBD1,TRBV7-3,NA,TRBJ2-7,TGTGCCAGCAGCTTGAGTGGGACAGGGGGCTACGAGCAGTACTTC,CASSLSGTGGYEQYF
NA,TRBV27,NA,TRBJ2-1,TGTGCCAGCAGTTTAAGGTCCACAGGGCCGTACAATGAGCAGTTCTTC,CASSLRSTGPYNEQFF
NA,TRBV12-3/TRBV12-4,NA,TRBJ1-1,TGTGCCAGCAGTCAGGGTGGGCACACTGAAGCTTTCTTT,CASSQGGHTEAFF
TRBD2,TRBV4-1,NA,TRBJ2-4,TGCGCCAGCAGCCACCCGGCTACGGGGGGGAACATTCAGTACTTC,CASSHPATGGNIQYF
NA,TRBV10-3,few,TRBJ2-1,TGTGCCATCAGTGAGTCGACTGGGTACTCGTACGATGAGCAGTTCTTC,CAISESTGYSYDEQFF
NA,TRBV7-9,NA,TRBJ1-1,TGTGCCAGCAGCTTAGCGAGGCAGGGGACCCCAGCTTTCTTT,CASSLARQGTPAFF
NA,TRBV25-1,NA,TRBJ1-1,TGTGCCAGCAGTGAATCAGGGGCGGCCACTGAAGCTTTCTTT,CASSESGAATEAFF
TRBD1,TRBV28,NA,TRBJ2-7,TGTGCCAGCAGTCCGCCCGGGACAGGGTTTCGCGAGCAGTACTTC,CASSPPGTGFREQYF
TRBD1,TRBV15,NA,TRBJ2-7,TGTGCCACCAGCAGAGCAGGGGGCTGGCGCGAGCAGTACTTC,CATSRAGGWREQYF
NA,TRBV6-5,NA,TRBJ1-1,TGTGCCAGCAGTTACTCGAGAGGGGGGGTCCCTGAAGCTTTCTTT,CASSYSRGGVPEAFF
TRBD1,TRBV5-4,few,TRBJ1-1,TGTGCCAGCAGCTCCGGGACAGAGATGAACACTGAAGCTTTCTTT,CASSSGTEMNTEAFF
NA,TRBV4-2,NA,TRBJ2-2,TGTGCCAGCAGCCGCCGTGCAGGGGTCGGTAGCGCCGGGGAGCTGTTTTTT,CASSRRAGVGSAGELFF
NA,TRBV5-6,NA,TRBJ2-2,TGTGCCAGCAGCCCTCTGGGGGCACGGACCGGGGAGCTGTTTTTT,CASSPLGARTGELFF
NA,TRBV15,NA,TRBJ2-7,TGTGCCACCAGCAGAGCAACGACATCCAGGGGCTACGAGCAGTACTTC,CATSRATTSRGYEQYF
TRBD1,TRBV19,NA,TRBJ1-5,TGTGCCAGTAGTATCGAGTCAGGGGGATCCAATCAGCCCCAGCATTTT,CASSIESGGSNQPQHF
TRBD1,TRBV16,many,TRBJ1-5,TGTGCCAGCAGCAAACAGGGGAATCAGCCCCAGCATTTT,CASSKQGNQPQHF
NA,TRBV6-5,NA,TRBJ1-1,TGTGCCAGCACCAGACACGGATTAACTGAAGCTTTCTTT,CASTRHGLTEAFF
NA,TRBV4-2,few,TRBJ1-4,TGTGCCAGCAGCCACCAAGCGAGTGGGTCTAATGAAAAACTGTTTTTT,CASSHQASGSNEKLFF
TRBD2,TRBV5-4,NA,TRBJ2-1,TGTGCCAGCAGCCCCGGTGGACTAGCGGGAGTGTATTACAATGAGCAGTTCTTC,CASSPGGLAGVYYNEQFF
NA,TRBV3-1/TRBV3-2,NA,TRBJ1-6,TGTGCCAGCAGCCAAAGACAGGAGGATTCACCCCTCCACTTT,CASSQRQEDSPLHF
TRBD1,TRBV18,NA,TRBJ1-5,TGTGCCAGCTCACCTGTTTCAGGGGGGTTGGGGCAGCCCCAGCATTTT,CASSPVSGGLGQPQHF
NA,TRBV11-2,NA,TRBJ2-2,TGTGCCAGCAGCCAAAACTGGAACACCGGGGAGCTGTTTTTT,CASSQNWNTGELFF
NA,TRBV19,NA,TRBJ1-2,TGTGCCAGTACCGTGACAGCTTCTTATGGCTACACCTTC,CASTVTASYGYTF
TRBD2,TRBV5-5,NA,TRBJ2-7,TGTGCCAGCAGCGGAGGACTAGCGGGAGGTGAGCAGTACTTC,CASSGGLAGGEQYF
NA,TRBV13,NA,TRBJ2-7,TGTGCCAGCAGCTTAGGACGGGGCGAGCAGTACTTC,CASSLGRGEQYF
NA,TRBV10-3,NA,TRBJ1-2,TGTGCCATCAGCGACAGCTTGGGAGGCTATGGCTACACCTTC,CAISDSLGGYGYTF
TRBD1,TRBV7-8,NA,TRBJ1-2,TGTGCCAGCAGCTTCGATCGTAGGGACAGGGGCTACACCTTC,CASSFDRRDRGYTF
NA,TRBV5-5,NA,TRBJ1-1,TGTGCCAGCAGCCTTGGTTGGGGGGTCACTGAAGCTTTCTTT,CASSLGWGVTEAFF
TRBD1,TRBV9,NA,TRBJ1-1,TGTGCCAGCAGCCCGCCCGGGACAGGGACTTCTGAAGCTTTCTTT,CASSPPGTGTSEAFF
NA,TRBV19,NA,TRBJ1-4,TGTGCCAGTAGTATACTGACAGAAAATGAAAAACTGTTTTTT,CASSILTENEKLFF
TRBD1,TRBV29-1,once,TRBJ1-1,TGCAGCGTCGGACAGGTGAACACTGAAGCTTTCTTT,CSVGQVNTEAFF
TRBD2,TRBV19,NA,TRBJ2-1,TGTGCCAGTAGTATGGGGACTAGCGGGAGGAGTGAGCAGTTCTTC,CASSMGTSGRSEQFF
NA,TRBV5-4,NA,TRBJ1-1,TGTGCCAGCAAACCCGAGGTCGTGAACACTGAAGCTTTCTTT,CASKPEVVNTEAFF
NA,TRBV5-4,NA,TRBJ1-1,TGTGCCAGCAGCTTGCAGGGGCTGTCTCCTGAAGCTTTCTTT,CASSLQGLSPEAFF
TRBD2,TRBV9,NA,TRBJ2-1,TGTGCCAGCAGCGTAGCTGGCCAGCGGGGGGGCGGAAGAAATGAGCAGTTCTTC,CASSVAGQRGGGRNEQFF
NA,TRBV27,NA,TRBJ1-4,TGTGCCAGCAGTTTATCCAGGCTCAGGGCCACTAATGAAAAACTGTTTTTT,CASSLSRLRATNEKLFF
TRBD1,TRBV27,NA,TRBJ1-2,TGTGCCAGCAGTACCGACAGGGGCCTAGGTCCTTCGGCTGGCTACACCTTC,CASSTDRGLGPSAGYTF
TRBD2,TRBV9,NA,TRBJ2-3,TGTGCCAGCAGCAGAAGAGCGGGGGGTACGGATACGCAGTATTTT,CASSRRAGGTDTQYF
TRBD2,TRBV11-1,NA,TRBJ2-1,TGTGCCAGCAGCGCGGCGGGACTAGCGGGGGACAATGAGCAGTTCTTC,CASSAAGLAGDNEQFF
TRBD1,TRBV18,NA,TRBJ2-7,TGTGCCAGCTCACCCGCCATTGGACAGGGTTCCTACGAGCAGTACTTC,CASSPAIGQGSYEQYF
TRBD2,TRBV10-3,once,TRBJ2-3,TGTGCCTCCGGGCCAGCGGGGGGTTCAGATACGCAGTATTTT,CASGPAGGSDTQYF
TRBD2,TRBV13,NA,TRBJ2-3,TGTGCCAGCAGCTTAGTTCGAGCGGGGGGGAGAACAGATACGCAGTATTTT,CASSLVRAGGRTDTQYF
NA,TRBV3-1/TRBV3-2,once,TRBJ1-4,TGTGCCAGCAGGGAGGACAGAGGAAATGAAAAACTGTTTTTT,CASREDRGNEKLFF
TRBD1,TRBV11-2,NA,TRBJ1-6,TGTGCCAGCAGCTTAGGGACAGGGGGAATGGGTTCACCCCTCCACTTT,CASSLGTGGMGSPLHF
TRBD1,TRBV7-3,NA,TRBJ2-5,TGTGCCAGCAGCTTAACCCGGGACAGGTGGGAGACCCAGTACTTC,CASSLTRDRWETQYF
TRBD1,TRBV18,NA,TRBJ2-1,TGTGCCAGCTCACCACCTCAACAGGGGGGACTGTACAATGAGCAGTTCTTC,CASSPPQQGGLYNEQFF
TRBD1,TRBV4-3,once,TRBJ1-3,TGCGCCAGCAGCCGCTCGACAGGCCGGGTGATCACGACAGGGTCCGGGAACACCATATATTTT,CASSRSTGRVITTGSGNTIYF
TRBD1,TRBV3-1/TRBV3-2,NA,TRBJ1-2,TGTGCCAGCAGCTTCGGTCCCGGGACAGGGGTAGGCTATGGCTACACCTTC,CASSFGPGTGVGYGYTF
NA,TRBV4-1,NA,TRBJ1-5,TGCGCCAGCAGCCAACGGGTTGTGAGCAATCAGCCCCAGCATTTT,CASSQRVVSNQPQHF